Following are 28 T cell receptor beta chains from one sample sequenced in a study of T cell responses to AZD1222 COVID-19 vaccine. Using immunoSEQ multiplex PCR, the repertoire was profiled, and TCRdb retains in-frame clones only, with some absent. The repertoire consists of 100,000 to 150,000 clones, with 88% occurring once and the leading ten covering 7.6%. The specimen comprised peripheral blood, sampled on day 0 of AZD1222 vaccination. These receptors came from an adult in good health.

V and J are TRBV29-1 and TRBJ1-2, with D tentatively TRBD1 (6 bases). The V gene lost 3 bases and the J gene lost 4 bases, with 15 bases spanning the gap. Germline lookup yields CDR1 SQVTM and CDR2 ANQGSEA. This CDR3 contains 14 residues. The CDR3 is CSVEGIQGPYGYTF. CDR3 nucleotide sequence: TGCAGCGTTGAGGGGATACAGGGCCCCTATGGCTACACCTTC.

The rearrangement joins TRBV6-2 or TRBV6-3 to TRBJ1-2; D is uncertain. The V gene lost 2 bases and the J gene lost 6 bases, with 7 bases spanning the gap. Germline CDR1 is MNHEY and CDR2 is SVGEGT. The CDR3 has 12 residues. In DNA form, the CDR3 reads TGTGCCAGCAGTTACACCGGCGATGGCTACACCTTC. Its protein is CASSYTGDGYTF.

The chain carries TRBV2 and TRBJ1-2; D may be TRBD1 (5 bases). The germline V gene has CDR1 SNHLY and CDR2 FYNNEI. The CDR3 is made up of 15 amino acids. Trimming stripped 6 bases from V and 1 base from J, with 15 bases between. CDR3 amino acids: CASRGGRGVNYGYTF. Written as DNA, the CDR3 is TGTGCCAGCAGGGGGGGACGCGGCGTTAACTATGGCTACACCTTC.

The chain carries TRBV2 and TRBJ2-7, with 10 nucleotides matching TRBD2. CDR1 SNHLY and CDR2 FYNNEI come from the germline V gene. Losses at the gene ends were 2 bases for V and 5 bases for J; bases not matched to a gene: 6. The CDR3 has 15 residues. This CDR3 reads CASSERLAGVHEQYF. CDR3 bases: TGTGCCAGCAGTGAAAGGCTAGCGGGGGTCCACGAGCAGTACTTC. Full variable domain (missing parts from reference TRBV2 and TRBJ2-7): EPEVTQTPSHQVTQMGQEVILRCVPISNHLYFYWYRQILGQKVEFLVSFYNNEISEKSEIFDDQFSVERPDGSNFTLKIRSTKLEDSAMYFCASSERLAGVHEQYFGPGTRLTVT.

In DNA form, the CDR3 reads TGTGCCAGCAGTTCCCCACCGGGTAGCGGGGCCGGGGTCGAGCAGTACTTC. Its protein is CASSSPPGSGAGVEQYF. The chain joins TRBV27 to TRBJ2-7, with 8 bases aligning to TRBD2. Unmatched junction bases numbered 17, after V lost 4 bases and J lost 6 bases. From germline, CDR1 is MNHEY and CDR2 SMNVEV (reference sequence). The CDR3 has 17 amino acids.

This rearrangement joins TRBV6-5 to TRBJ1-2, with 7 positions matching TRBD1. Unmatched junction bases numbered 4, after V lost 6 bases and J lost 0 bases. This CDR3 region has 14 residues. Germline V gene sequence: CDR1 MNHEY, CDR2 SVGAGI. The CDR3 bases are TGTGCCAGCAGACGGGACAGTTCTAACTATGGCTACACCTTC. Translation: CASRRDSSNYGYTF.

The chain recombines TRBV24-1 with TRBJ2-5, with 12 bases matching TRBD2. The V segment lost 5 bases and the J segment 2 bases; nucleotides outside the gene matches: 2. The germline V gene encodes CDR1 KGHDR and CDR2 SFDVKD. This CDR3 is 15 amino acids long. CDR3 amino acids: CATSGLAGGQETQYF. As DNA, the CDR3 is TGTGCCACCAGTGGTCTAGCGGGAGGGCAAGAGACCCAGTACTTC.

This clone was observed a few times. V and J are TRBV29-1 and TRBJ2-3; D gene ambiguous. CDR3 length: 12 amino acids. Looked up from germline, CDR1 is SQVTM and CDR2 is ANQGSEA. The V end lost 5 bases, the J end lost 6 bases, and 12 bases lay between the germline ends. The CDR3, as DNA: TGCAGCGTTAGCGCGACCGGGGATACGCAGTATTTT. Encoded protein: CSVSATGDTQYF.

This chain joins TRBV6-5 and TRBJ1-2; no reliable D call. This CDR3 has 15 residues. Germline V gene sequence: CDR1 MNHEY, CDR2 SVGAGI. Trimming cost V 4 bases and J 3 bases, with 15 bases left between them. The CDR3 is CASSLPDIAHYGYTF. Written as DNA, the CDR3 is TGTGCCAGCAGTTTACCTGACATAGCCCACTATGGCTACACCTTC.

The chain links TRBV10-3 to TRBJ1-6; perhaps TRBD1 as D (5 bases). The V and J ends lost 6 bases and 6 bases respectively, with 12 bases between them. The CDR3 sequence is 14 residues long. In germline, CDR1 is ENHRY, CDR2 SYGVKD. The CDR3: CAIRDKVGNSPLHF. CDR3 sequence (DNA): TGTGCCATCAGGGACAAGGTGGGTAATTCACCCCTCCACTTT.

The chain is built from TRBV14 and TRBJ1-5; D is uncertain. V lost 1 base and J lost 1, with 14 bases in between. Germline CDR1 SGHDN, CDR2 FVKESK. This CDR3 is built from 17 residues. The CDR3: CASSQGPGFGSNQPQHF. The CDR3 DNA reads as TGTGCCAGCAGCCAAGGTCCGGGTTTCGGGAGCAATCAGCCCCAGCATTTT.

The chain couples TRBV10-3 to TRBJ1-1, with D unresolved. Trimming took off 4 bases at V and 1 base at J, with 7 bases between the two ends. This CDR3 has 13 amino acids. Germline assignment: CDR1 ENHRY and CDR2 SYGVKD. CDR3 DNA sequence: TGTGCCATCAGTGGGGTAGGGAACACTGAAGCTTTCTTT. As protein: CAISGVGNTEAFF.

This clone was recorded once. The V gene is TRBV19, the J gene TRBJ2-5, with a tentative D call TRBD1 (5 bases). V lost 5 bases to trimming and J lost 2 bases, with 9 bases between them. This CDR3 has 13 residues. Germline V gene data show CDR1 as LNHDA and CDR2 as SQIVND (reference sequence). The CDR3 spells CASSVGAQETQYF. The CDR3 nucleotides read TGTGCCAGTAGTGTAGGGGCTCAAGAGACCCAGTACTTC.

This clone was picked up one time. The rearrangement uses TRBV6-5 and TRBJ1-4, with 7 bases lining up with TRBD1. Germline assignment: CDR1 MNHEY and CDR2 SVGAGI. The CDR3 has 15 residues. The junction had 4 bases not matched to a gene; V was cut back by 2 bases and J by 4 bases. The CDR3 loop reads CASSYAAGGNEKLFF. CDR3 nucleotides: TGTGCCAGCAGTTACGCCGCAGGGGGTAATGAAAAACTGTTTTTT.

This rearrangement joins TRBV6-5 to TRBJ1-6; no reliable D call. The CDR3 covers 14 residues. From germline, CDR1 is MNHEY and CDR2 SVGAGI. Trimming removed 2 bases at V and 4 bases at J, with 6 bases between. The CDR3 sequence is CASSYRAYNSPLHF. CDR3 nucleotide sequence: TGTGCCAGCAGTTACAGGGCTTATAATTCACCCCTCCACTTT.

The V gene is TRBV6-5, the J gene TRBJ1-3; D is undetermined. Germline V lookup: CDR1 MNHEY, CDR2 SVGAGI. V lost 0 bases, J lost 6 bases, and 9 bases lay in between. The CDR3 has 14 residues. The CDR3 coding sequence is TGTGCCAGCAGTTACTCGAAGGGTCAAAACACCATATATTTT. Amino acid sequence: CASSYSKGQNTIYF.

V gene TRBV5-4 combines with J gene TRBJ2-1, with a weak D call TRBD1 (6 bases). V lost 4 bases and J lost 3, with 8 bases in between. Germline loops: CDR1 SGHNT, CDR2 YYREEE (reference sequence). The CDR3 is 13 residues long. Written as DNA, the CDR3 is TGTGCCAGCAGCCTGACAGGCTACAATGAGCAGTTCTTC. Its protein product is CASSLTGYNEQFF.

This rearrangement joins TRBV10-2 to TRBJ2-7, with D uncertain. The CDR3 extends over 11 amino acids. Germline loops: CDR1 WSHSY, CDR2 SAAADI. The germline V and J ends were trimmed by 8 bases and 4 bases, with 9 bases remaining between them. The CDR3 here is CASSGYYEQYF. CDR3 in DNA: TGCGCCAGCTCTGGTTATTACGAGCAGTACTTC.

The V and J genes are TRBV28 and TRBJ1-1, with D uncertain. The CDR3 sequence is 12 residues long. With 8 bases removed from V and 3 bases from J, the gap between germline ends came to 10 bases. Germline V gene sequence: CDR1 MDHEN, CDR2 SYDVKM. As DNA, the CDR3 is TGTGCCAGCGGTCTGGGGTACACTGAAGCTTTCTTT. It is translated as CASGLGYTEAFF.

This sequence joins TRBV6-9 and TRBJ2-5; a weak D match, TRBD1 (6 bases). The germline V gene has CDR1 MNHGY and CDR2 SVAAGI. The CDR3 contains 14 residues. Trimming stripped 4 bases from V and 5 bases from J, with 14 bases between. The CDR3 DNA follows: TGTGCCAGCAGTTTCAGGGGCAGAGGGGAGACCCAGTACTTC. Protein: CASSFRGRGETQYF.

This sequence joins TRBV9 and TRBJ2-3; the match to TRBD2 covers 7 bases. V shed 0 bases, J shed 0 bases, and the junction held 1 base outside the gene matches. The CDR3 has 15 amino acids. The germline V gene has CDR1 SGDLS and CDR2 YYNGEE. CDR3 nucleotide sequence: TGTGCCAGCAGCGTAGTCGGGGGGAGCACAGATACGCAGTATTTT. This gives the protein CASSVVGGSTDTQYF.

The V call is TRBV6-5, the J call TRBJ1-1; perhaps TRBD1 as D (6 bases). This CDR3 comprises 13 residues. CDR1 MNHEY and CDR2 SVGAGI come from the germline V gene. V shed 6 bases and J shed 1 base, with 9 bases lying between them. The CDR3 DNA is TGTGCCAGCAGACCGACAGGGAACACTGAAGCTTTCTTT. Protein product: CASRPTGNTEAFF.

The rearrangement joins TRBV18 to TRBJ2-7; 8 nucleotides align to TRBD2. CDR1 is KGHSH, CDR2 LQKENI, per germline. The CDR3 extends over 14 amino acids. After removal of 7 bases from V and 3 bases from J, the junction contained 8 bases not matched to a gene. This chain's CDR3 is CASCLTSAIYEQYF. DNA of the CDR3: TGTGCCAGCTGCCTGACTAGCGCGATCTACGAGCAGTACTTC.

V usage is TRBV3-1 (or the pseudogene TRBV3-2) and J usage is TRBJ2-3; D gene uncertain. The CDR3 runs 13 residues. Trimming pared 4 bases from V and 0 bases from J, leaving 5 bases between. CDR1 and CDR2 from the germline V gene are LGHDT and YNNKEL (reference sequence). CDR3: CASSRLSTDTQYF. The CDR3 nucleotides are TGTGCCAGCAGCCGCCTTAGCACAGATACGCAGTATTTT.

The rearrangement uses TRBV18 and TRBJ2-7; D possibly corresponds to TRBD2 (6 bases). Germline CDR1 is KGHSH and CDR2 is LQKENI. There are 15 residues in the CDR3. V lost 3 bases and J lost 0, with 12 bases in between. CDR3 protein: CASSPTGGLSYEQYF. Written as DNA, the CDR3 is TGTGCCAGCTCACCGACTGGGGGACTCTCCTACGAGCAGTACTTC. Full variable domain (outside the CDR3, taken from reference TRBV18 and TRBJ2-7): NAGVMQNPRHLVRRRGQEARLRCSPMKGHSHVYWYRQLPEEGLKFMVYLQKENIIDESGMPKERFSAEFPKEGPSILRIQQVVRGDSAAYFCASSPTGGLSYEQYFGPGTRLTVT.

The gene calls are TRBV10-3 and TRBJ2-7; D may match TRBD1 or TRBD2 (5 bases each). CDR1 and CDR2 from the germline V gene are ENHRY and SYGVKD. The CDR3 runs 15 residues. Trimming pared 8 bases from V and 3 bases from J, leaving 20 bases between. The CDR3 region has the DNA TGTGCCATCGGGGGTGCTGAGACAGTTCTCTACGAGCAGTACTTC. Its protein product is CAIGGAETVLYEQYF.

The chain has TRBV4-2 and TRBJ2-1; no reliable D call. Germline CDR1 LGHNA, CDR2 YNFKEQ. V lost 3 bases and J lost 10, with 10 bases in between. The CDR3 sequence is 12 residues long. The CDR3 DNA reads TGTGCCAGCAGCCAGGCGAGGAACGAGCAGTTCTTC. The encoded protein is CASSQARNEQFF.

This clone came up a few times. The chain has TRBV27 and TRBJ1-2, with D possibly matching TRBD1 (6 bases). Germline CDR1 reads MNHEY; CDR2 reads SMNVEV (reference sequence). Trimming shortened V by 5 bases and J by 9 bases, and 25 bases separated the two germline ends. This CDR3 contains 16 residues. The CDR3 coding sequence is TGTGCCAGCAGTCCGCTAGGGAGCGGGGGCCGGAGTAGCTACACCTTC. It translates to CASSPLGSGGRSSYTF.